This T cell receptor (beta chain) was sequenced for a study of T cells in Graves' hyperthyroidism and ophthalmopathy. Whole-study findings and limits: Also found in blood were most expanded thyroid clonotypes above 0.001. Ophthalmopathy, which appeared later, was predicted by the model a median about 6.8 months before onset. Ophthalmopathy cases were set apart from stable hyperthyroidism by a 13 V-J model.

The TCR beta CDR3 regions underwent amplification using RNA transcripts as the source. HTBI primers were employed in a first-round RT-PCR of the TCR CDR3. From the multiplex PCR reads, TCRdb called clonotypes with MiXCR, one entry per CDR3 protein. This repertoire shows nearly 600,000 distinct CDR3 sequences, approximately 15% found once; its top ten account for 5% to 7%. The germline V and J ends were trimmed by 6 bases and 5 bases, with 8 bases remaining between them. The CDR3 has 12 residues. CDR1 is SNHLY and CDR2 is FYNNEI in the germline V gene. In regard to this clonotype: The antigen is not known.

This receptor was taken from a woman in her twenties or thirties with Graves' hyperthyroidism that later progressed to Graves' ophthalmopathy. The sequenced sample consisted of blood. The J gene is TRBJ1-5, the V gene TRBV2; weak D call: TRBD1 (6 bases). CDR3 residues: CASRDRYQPQHF. The CDR3 DNA reads TGTGCCAGCAGGGACAGATATCAGCCCCAGCATTTT.